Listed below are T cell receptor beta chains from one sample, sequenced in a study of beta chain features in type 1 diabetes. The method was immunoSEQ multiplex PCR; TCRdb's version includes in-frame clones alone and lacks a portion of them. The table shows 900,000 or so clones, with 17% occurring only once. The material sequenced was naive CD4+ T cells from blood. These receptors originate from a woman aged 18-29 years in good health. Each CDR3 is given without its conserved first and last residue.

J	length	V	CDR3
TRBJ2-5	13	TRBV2	ASSEALPRGETQY
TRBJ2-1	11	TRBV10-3	AINTGGDNEQF
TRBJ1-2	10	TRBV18	ASSPGRDGYT
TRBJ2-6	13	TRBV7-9	ASSQMTSGANVLT
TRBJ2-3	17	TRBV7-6	ASSLFPPRGRSGTDTQY
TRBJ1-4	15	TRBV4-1	ASSQILGFTTNEKLF
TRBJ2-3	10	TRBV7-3	ASSYDTDTQY
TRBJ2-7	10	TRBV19	ASGTRGYEQY
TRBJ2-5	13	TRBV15	ATSRDLWSEETQY
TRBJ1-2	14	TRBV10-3	AISDNVRTDNYGYT
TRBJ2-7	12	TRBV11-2	ASSLATGRYEQY
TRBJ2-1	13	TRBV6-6	ASSRPTGRGNEQF
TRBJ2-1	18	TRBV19	ASSNYRTERFRTNYNEQF
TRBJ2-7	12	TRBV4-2	ASSQDIGSYEQY
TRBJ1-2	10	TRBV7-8	ATGGRVYGYT
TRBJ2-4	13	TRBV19	ASSIGWDPKNIQY
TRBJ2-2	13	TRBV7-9	ASSLIYGATGELF
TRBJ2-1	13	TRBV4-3	ASSQEDRSYAEQF
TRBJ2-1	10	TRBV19	AIKTGGNEQF
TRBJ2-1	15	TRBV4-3	ASSQGTLRDSYNEQF
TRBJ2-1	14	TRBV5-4	ASSFSGGSAYNEQF
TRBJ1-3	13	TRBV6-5	ASSPRQPSGNTIY
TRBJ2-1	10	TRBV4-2	ASSPSYNEQF
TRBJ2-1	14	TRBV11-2	ASSLVPRGSYNEQF
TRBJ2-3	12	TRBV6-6	ATRRQGTTDTQY
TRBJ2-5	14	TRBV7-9	ASSLFLAGEQETQY
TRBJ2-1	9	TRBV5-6	ASSLSTVQF
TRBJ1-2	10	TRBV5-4	ASSGETYGYT
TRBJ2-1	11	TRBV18	ASSPPTYNEQF
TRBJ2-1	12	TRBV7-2	ASSLQLSYNEQF
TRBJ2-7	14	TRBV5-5	ASSLWPRGKGYEQY
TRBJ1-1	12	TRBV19	ASSTHLKGVEAF
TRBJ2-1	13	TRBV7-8	ASSFGTGPFNEQF
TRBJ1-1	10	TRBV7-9	ASSPRVEEAF
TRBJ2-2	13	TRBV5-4	ASSLVYRGTGELF
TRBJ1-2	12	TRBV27	ASSFVGGNYGYT